A single sample gave rise to the 31 T cell receptor beta chains below, sequenced in a study of identical twins. Each CDR3 protein is one row after TCRdb ran MiXCR on the 5' RACE reads. The table shows around 1.7 million distinct CDR3 sequences, with around a third occurring only once. Input material: cord blood. The receptors were gathered from a newborn girl in good health.

The chain couples TRBV20-1 to TRBJ2-4, with D hard to call. This CDR3 region has 19 residues. Germline V CDR1 and CDR2: DFQATT, SNEGSKA (reference sequence). V lost 1 base and J 0 bases, leaving 22 bases between the germline ends. The CDR3 is CSARGGPEPSLLAKNIQYF. DNA of the CDR3: TGCAGTGCTAGAGGCGGACCGGAACCTTCCCTCCTAGCCAAAAACATTCAGTACTTC.

Notes on this clonotype: A read error is possible here, since a much larger clone lies one base away. The chain joins TRBV3-1 to TRBJ2-4; the D gene is possibly TRBD2 (5 bases). V was trimmed by 0 bases and J by 13 bases, leaving 16 bases between them. CDR1 and CDR2 from the germline V gene are LGHDT and YNNKEL (reference sequence). The CDR3 loop spans 14 amino acids. The CDR3 here is CASSQDPGYNEQYF. DNA for the CDR3: TGTGCCAGCAGCCAAGATCCGGGGTACAATGAGCAGTACTTC.

On this clonotype: An end of the junction does not agree with germline; a read error may underlie this. The chain joins TRBV6-2 or TRBV6-3 to TRBJ2-3; 9 bases match TRBD2. Per the germline V gene, CDR1 is MNHEY and CDR2 is SVGEGT. The CDR3 length is 14 residues. The CDR3 nucleotides are TGTGCCAGCATACTAGCGGGTGTTCCAGATGCGCAGTATTTT. Translating gives CASILAGVPDAQYF.

CDR3 nucleotides: TGTGCCAGCAGTTTAGGGCCCCCTGGGGGGTCCTATAATTCACCCCTCCACTTT. Its translation is CASSLGPPGGSYNSPLHF. This chain links TRBV28 with TRBJ1-6, with D possibly TRBD1 on 5 matching bases. Trimming shortened V by 2 bases and J by 1 base, and 15 bases separated the two germline ends. The CDR3 runs to 18 residues. Germline lookup yields CDR1 MDHEN and CDR2 SYDVKM.

This clonotype occurred a few times. V is TRBV27 and J is TRBJ2-3, with D tentatively TRBD2 (7 bases). This CDR3 spans 15 amino acids. V dropped 8 bases and J dropped 1 base, with 16 bases sitting between them. Per the germline V gene, CDR1 is MNHEY and CDR2 is SMNVEV (reference sequence). CDR3: CASGGAKFRTDTQYF. DNA for the CDR3: TGTGCCAGCGGGGGGGCCAAGTTCCGCACAGATACGCAGTATTTT.

Ten or more counts support this clonotype. The V call is TRBV12-3 or TRBV12-4, the J call TRBJ2-6; the D gene is possibly TRBD1 (5 bases). Trimming took off 5 bases at V and 0 bases at J, with 20 bases between the two ends. The CDR3 covers 19 residues. In DNA form, the CDR3 reads TGTGCCAGCAGTCCCCAGATATGGACAACCAACTCTGGGGCCAACGTCCTGACTTTC. Translated, it gives CASSPQIWTTNSGANVLTF.

V usage is TRBV15 and J usage is TRBJ1-6; possibly TRBD1 for D (5 bases). CDR1 is LNHNV, CDR2 YYDKDF, per germline (reference sequence). V lost 0 bases, J lost 9 bases, and 9 bases lay in between. This CDR3 is 14 amino acids long. CDR3 coding DNA: TGTGCCACCAGCAGAGATTACGGGGGTTCACCCCTCCACTTT. It translates to CATSRDYGGSPLHF.

Only a few counts were recorded for this clonotype. V is TRBV5-1 and J is TRBJ1-1; D call uncertain. Looked up from germline, CDR1 is SGHRS and CDR2 is YFSETQ. This CDR3 spans 16 amino acids. Deletions cut 2 bases from V and 3 bases from J, with 17 bases between. The CDR3 is CASSFNEVEFYTEAFF. DNA for the CDR3: TGCGCCAGCAGCTTTAACGAGGTCGAGTTCTACACTGAAGCTTTCTTT.

This clonotype was counted a single time. CDR3: CASSLSLGRPDNSPLHF. Here the CDR3 DNA reads TGTGCCAGCAGCTTATCCCTAGGGAGACCTGATAATTCACCCCTCCACTTT. The chain has TRBV7-9 and TRBJ1-6; D is unresolved. V lost 2 bases to trimming and J lost 5 bases, with 16 bases between them. The CDR3 covers 17 residues. Germline CDR1 reads SEHNR; CDR2 reads FQNEAQ (reference sequence). Looking up the rest from reference TRBV7-9 and TRBJ1-6 gives the full variable domain: DTGVSQNPRHKITKRGQNVTFRCDPISEHNRLYWYRQTLGQGPEFLTYFQNEAQLEKSRLLSDRFSAERPKGSFSTLEIQRTEQGDSAMYLCASSLSLGRPDNSPLHFGNGTRLTVT.

This clonotype was seen at least ten times. CDR3 region: CASSKTSGSYNEQFF. CDR3 coding DNA: TGTGCCAGCAGCAAGACTAGCGGGAGCTACAATGAGCAGTTCTTC. The J gene is TRBJ2-1, the V gene TRBV7-2; 12 positions match TRBD2. CDR1 and CDR2 from the germline V gene are SGHTA and FQGNSA. The CDR3 sequence is 15 residues long. V dropped 5 bases and J dropped 3; count of bases not matched to a gene: 2.

This clonotype was recorded many times. The CDR3 sequence: CASSFSGAISYEQYF. CDR3 coding DNA: TGTGCCAGCAGTTTTAGCGGGGCGATCTCCTACGAGCAGTACTTC. The chain joins TRBV12-3 or TRBV12-4 to TRBJ2-7; 8 bases align to TRBD2. The CDR3 totals 15 residues. Unmatched junction bases numbered 4, after V lost 3 bases and J lost 0 bases.

The chain carries TRBV20-1 and TRBJ1-2, with D unresolved. Germline assignment: CDR1 DFQATT and CDR2 SNEGSKA (reference sequence). The CDR3 loop spans 13 amino acids. Trimming removed 3 bases at V and 0 bases at J, with 8 bases between. CDR3 region: CSARVPSNYGYTF. The CDR3, as DNA: TGCAGTGCTAGGGTTCCCTCTAACTATGGCTACACCTTC.

This clonotype turned up a few times. Compared with germline, one end of the junction differs, possibly owing to a read error. V usage is TRBV19 and J usage is TRBJ1-1, with D possibly being TRBD1 (6 bases). Germline V lookup: CDR1 LNHDA, CDR2 SQIVND (reference sequence). The CDR3 sequence is 16 residues long. In DNA, the CDR3 is TGTGTCAGTAACTCCCCAACAGGGATTGGGGACACTGAAGCTTTCTTT. Translation: CVSNSPTGIGDTEAFF.

The genes are TRBV27 and TRBJ1-1, with D maybe TRBD1 (5 bases). This CDR3 comprises 16 residues. The germline V gene encodes CDR1 MNHEY and CDR2 SMNVEV (reference sequence). V lost 8 bases, J lost 0 bases, and 19 bases lay in between. The DNA for the CDR3 is TGTGCCAGCCTCCGACGGGGACCTCTGATGAACACTGAAGCTTTCTTT. Residues: CASLRRGPLMNTEAFF.

J is TRBJ2-1 and V is TRBV20-1; 8 nucleotides match TRBD2. J was trimmed by 6 bases and V by 4 bases; bases with no gene match: 20. Germline values: CDR1 DFQATT, CDR2 SNEGSKA (reference sequence). CDR3 length: 18 residues. CDR3 in amino acids: CSATPHSSGTRFGNEQFF. Here the CDR3 DNA reads TGCAGTGCTACACCCCATTCCTCCGGGACTAGATTTGGCAATGAGCAGTTCTTC.

This clonotype was seen a handful of times. This rearrangement joins TRBV5-1 to TRBJ2-5; no clear D gene. The ends were cut back, 0 bases at V and 4 bases at J, with 13 bases in the middle. Germline loops: CDR1 SGHRS, CDR2 YFSETQ. This CDR3 has 15 residues. CDR3 DNA: TGCGCCAGCAGCTTGGTTGCGGCAGTAACAGAGACCCAGTACTTC. Its protein is CASSLVAAVTETQYF.

The chain combines TRBV6-1 with TRBJ1-1; D is uncertain. Germline CDR1 is MNHNS and CDR2 is SASEGT. There are 13 residues in the CDR3. Trimming left V 4 bases short and J 5 bases short, with 11 bases between. The CDR3 here is CASSALGGTEAFF. CDR3 DNA sequence: TGTGCCAGCAGTGCGCTTGGCGGGACTGAAGCTTTCTTT.

The chain recombines TRBV7-2 with TRBJ2-4; TRBD2 agrees at 10 bases. The closer fit of TRBJ2-7 to the DNA end suggests the J call may be wrong. This CDR3 spans 14 amino acids. CDR1 is SGHTA and CDR2 is FQGNSA in the germline V gene. The CDR3 loop is CASSITSGICEQYF. CDR3 bases: TGTGCCAGCAGCATTACTAGCGGGATCTGCGAGCAGTACTTC.

This chain joins TRBV5-6 and TRBJ2-3, with D perhaps TRBD2 (5 bases). The CDR3 runs to 16 residues. Germline loops: CDR1 SGHDT, CDR2 YYEEEE. Trimming removed 4 bases from V and 3 bases from J, with 18 bases in between. CDR3 region: CASSAAGIRVTDTQYF. CDR3 bases: TGTGCCAGCAGCGCAGCCGGGATCCGGGTGACAGATACGCAGTATTTT.

Comments on this clonotype: At one boundary the junction diverges from the germline segment, which might be a read error. This chain joins TRBV5-1 and TRBJ2-5; D perhaps matches TRBD1 (6 bases). With the DNA end fitting TRBJ2-4 better, the J assignment may be wrong. The CDR3 runs to 18 residues. Germline values: CDR1 SGHRS, CDR2 YFSETQ. The CDR3 spells CASSLGYTGIRAKTIQYF. The CDR3, as DNA: TGCGCCAGCAGCTTGGGTTATACAGGGATCCGGGCCAAAACCATTCAGTACTTC.

The CDR3 spells CASSPTGAINEQYF. CDR3 nucleotide sequence: TGTGCCAGCAGCCCGACAGGGGCGATAAACGAGCAGTACTTC. This sequence joins TRBV7-9 and TRBJ2-7; 8 nucleotides align to TRBD1. The germline V gene has CDR1 SEHNR and CDR2 FQNEAQ (reference sequence). This CDR3 has 14 amino acids. With V trimmed by 5 bases and J by 5 bases, 8 bases remained unmatched.

This clonotype was counted only a few times. The chain joins TRBV20-1 to TRBJ1-4; the match to TRBD1 covers 9 bases. Germline lookup yields CDR1 DFQATT and CDR2 SNEGSKA (reference sequence). V shed 3 bases and J 4 bases; nucleotides not matched to a gene: 3. The CDR3 covers 14 residues. CDR3 DNA: TGCAGTGCTAGTTTGACAGGGGGTAATGAAAAACTGTTTTTT. Translated: CSASLTGGNEKLFF.

This clonotype was detected a few times. The chain combines TRBV2 with TRBJ2-5; the match to TRBD2 covers 8 bases. Germline V CDR1 and CDR2: SNHLY, FYNNEI. There are 16 residues in the CDR3. V dropped 4 bases and J dropped 2; count of bases not matched to a gene: 9. CDR3 nucleotide sequence: TGTGCCAGCAGTGTGCGGACTAGCAGTCCTCAAGAGACCCAGTACTTC. Translated: CASSVRTSSPQETQYF.

The genes are TRBV7-9 and TRBJ2-1; 8 positions agree with TRBD2. V dropped 5 bases and J dropped 5; count of bases not matched to a gene: 8. Germline CDR1 SEHNR, CDR2 FQNEAQ (reference sequence). The CDR3 sequence is 15 residues long. The DNA of the CDR3 is TGTGCCAGCAGCAAAACGGGACTAGGCCACAATGAGCAGTTCTTC. Protein: CASSKTGLGHNEQFF.

The chain recombines TRBV3-1 with TRBJ2-5; 12 bases align to TRBD2. CDR1 and CDR2 from the germline V gene are LGHDT and YNNKEL (reference sequence). V gave up 1 base and J gave up 5 bases; unmatched junction bases: 17. CDR3 length: 20 amino acids. The CDR3 DNA reads TGTGCCAGCAGCCAAGGTCTAGCGGGAGGGCCGGGGGCGCAAGGGGAGACCCAGTACTTC. Translation gives CASSQGLAGGPGAQGETQYF.

This clonotype was seen at least ten times. V usage is TRBV18 and J usage is TRBJ1-2; D is uncertain. Between the trimmed V and J ends, which lost 3 bases and 0 bases, there was a span of 5 bases. The CDR3 runs to 13 residues. CDR1 is KGHSH and CDR2 is LQKENI in the germline V gene. Written as DNA, the CDR3 is TGTGCCAGCTCACCCGAGACTAACTATGGCTACACCTTC. This codes for CASSPETNYGYTF.

This clonotype has a handful of counts. The chain has TRBV3-1 and TRBJ2-5, with TRBD2 identical over 14 bases. The ends lost 4 bases at V and 3 bases at J; junction bases unmatched: 7. The CDR3 runs to 17 residues. CDR1 and CDR2 from the germline V gene are LGHDT and YNNKEL (reference sequence). The CDR3 protein is CASSRLAGGRIEETQYF. CDR3 DNA: TGTGCCAGCAGCCGACTAGCGGGGGGGCGTATTGAAGAGACCCAGTACTTC.

This clonotype was detected a few times. This rearrangement joins TRBV14 to TRBJ1-2; D not certain. Germline CDR1 and CDR2: SGHDN and FVKESK. V was shortened by 1 base and J by 2 bases, with 11 bases between the two germline ends. The CDR3 is 15 residues long. The CDR3 loop reads CASSQGSSRNYGYTF. CDR3 coding DNA: TGTGCCAGCAGCCAAGGCAGCTCCCGAAACTATGGCTACACCTTC.

The gene calls are TRBV3-1 and TRBJ2-7; the match to TRBD1 covers 9 bases. J lost 2 bases, V lost 8 bases, and 16 bases had no gene match. The CDR3 is 17 amino acids. The germline CDR1 and CDR2 sequences are LGHDT and YNNKEL (reference sequence). As DNA, the CDR3 is TGTGCCAGCCGAACAGGGGGCCCTTTGATACCCGCCTACGAGCAGTACTTC. It encodes CASRTGGPLIPAYEQYF.

The chain has TRBV11-2 and TRBJ2-1, with 12 bases aligning to TRBD2. J lost 1 base, V lost 5 bases, and 6 bases had no gene match. The CDR3 is 17 amino acids. Germline V gene lookup returns CDR1 SGHAT and CDR2 FQNNGV. The CDR3 sequence: CASSGLAGRTSYNEQFF. CDR3 nucleotide sequence: TGTGCCAGCAGCGGACTAGCGGGAAGGACGTCCTACAATGAGCAGTTCTTC.

The gene calls are TRBV19 and TRBJ2-3; D possibly corresponds to TRBD2 (5 bases). This CDR3 has 13 amino acids. From germline, CDR1 is LNHDA and CDR2 SQIVND (reference sequence). V dropped 7 bases and J dropped 0 bases, with 8 bases sitting between them. The CDR3 DNA follows: TGTGCCAGTACTGGACTTAGCACAGATACGCAGTATTTT. This encodes CASTGLSTDTQYF.